A selection of T cell receptor beta chains follows, all from one sample in a study of shared clonotypes between healthy human individuals. Only in-frame clones appear in the TCRdb table, and some are missing; sequencing was by immunoSEQ multiplex PCR. Of about 330,000 clones in the sample, roughly 84% were seen once. Input material: memory CD8+ T cells sorted from blood. These receptors were collected from a man between 18 and 35 years old in good health. CDR3s leave out the opening cysteine and the closing phenylalanine or tryptophan. D genes are given only for firm matches.

j_call	v_call	d_call	cdr3_aa
TRBJ2-1	TRBV7-9	NA	ASSSLRSGIKGEQF
TRBJ2-7	TRBV9	TRBD1	ASSVGWDSASYEQY
TRBJ2-7	TRBV27	NA	ASSSASYEQY
TRBJ2-3	TRBV28	TRBD1	ASRQGTAGTDTQY
TRBJ1-1	TRBV6-5	NA	ASRAPGQNTEAF
TRBJ1-2	TRBV6-5	NA	ASSYSQGDRFIGYT
TRBJ2-3	TRBV5-4	NA	ASSGRGAQPFTDTQY
TRBJ2-7	TRBV6-4	NA	ASSASESSYEQY
TRBJ1-6	TRBV13	TRBD1	ASRPGTGGSPLH
TRBJ2-1	TRBV4-1	TRBD2	ASSQGPPAGGQLSNEQF
TRBJ1-1	TRBV6-5	NA	ASSYSIIGGGTEAF
TRBJ2-5	TRBV28	NA	ASSLLVLGHPLYQETQY
TRBJ2-7	TRBV5-8	TRBD1	ASSQGAGYEQY
TRBJ1-2	TRBV9	NA	ASSVYSSGGGGYT
TRBJ1-2	TRBV6-1	NA	ASKLGGIYGYT
TRBJ2-5	TRBV6-1	NA	ASDGQPQETQY
TRBJ2-5	TRBV4-2	NA	ASSLAPVETQY
TRBJ2-7	TRBV11-2	NA	ASSYGTSYEQY
TRBJ1-6	TRBV30	NA	AWSAPLGSSYNSPLH
TRBJ1-5	TRBV6-5	NA	ASRSGQYSNQPQH
TRBJ1-5	TRBV6-6	NA	ASSPPRQPQH
TRBJ1-1	TRBV7-9	NA	ASSIGPLGNTEAF